A single sample gave rise to the 32 T cell receptor beta chains below, sequenced in a study of blood T cells in healthy people across ages. Combining a sample-barcoded 5' primer with a J-beta primer mix, a second PCR ran for roughly 6 to 11 cycles. TCRdb fed the 5' RACE reads into MiXCR, producing one record per CDR3 protein. The table has hundreds of thousands of distinct CDR3 sequences, around 21% seen once. Sequencing was carried out using blood. The receptors shown here come from a man between 65 and 85 years old in good health.

This clonotype has a handful of counts. This chain uses TRBV5-6 with TRBJ2-1, with unresolved D. Trimming took off 1 base at V and 9 bases at J, with 11 bases between the two ends. The CDR3 runs 13 residues. Germline CDR1 SGHDT, CDR2 YYEEEE. The CDR3 sequence is CASSLWESGEQFF. Here the CDR3 DNA reads TGTGCCAGCAGCTTGTGGGAATCGGGTGAGCAGTTCTTC.

This sequence joins TRBV20-1 and TRBJ2-3, with TRBD2 matching over 10 bases. Trimming at V came to 3 bases and at J to 5 bases, leaving 5 bases not matched to a gene. Germline lookup yields CDR1 DFQATT and CDR2 SNEGSKA (reference sequence). CDR3 length: 14 residues. The CDR3 DNA reads TGCAGTGCTAGGGCTAGCGGGAGATTAGATACGCAGTATTTT. Its protein product is CSARASGRLDTQYF.

V and J are TRBV2 and TRBJ1-2; tentatively, D is TRBD1 (6 bases). V was cut by 1 base and J by 3 bases, with 15 bases left in between. This CDR3 spans 16 amino acids. CDR1 is SNHLY, CDR2 FYNNEI, per germline. CDR3 sequence reads: CASSEGTAGRDYGYTF. The CDR3 DNA is TGTGCCAGCAGTGAAGGGACAGCGGGGAGGGACTATGGCTACACCTTC.

This clonotype was seen a handful of times. This rearrangement joins TRBV9 to TRBJ2-5, with D possibly matching TRBD1 (5 bases). The J call may be faulty, since TRBJ2-7 better matches the DNA end. Germline lookup yields CDR1 SGDLS and CDR2 YYNGEE. CDR3 length: 14 amino acids. The CDR3 is CASSVEQDSYEQYF. The CDR3 nucleotides are TGTGCCAGCAGCGTAGAACAGGACTCCTACGAGCAGTACTTC.

The rearrangement uses TRBV5-4 and TRBJ2-6; D gene uncertain. The V end was cut by 2 bases, the J end by 0 bases, with 9 bases between. CDR1 is SGHNT, CDR2 YYREEE, per germline (reference sequence). The CDR3 has 16 amino acids. CDR3 coding DNA: TGTGCCAGCAGCTTCCGGCTAGACTCTGGGGCCAACGTCCTGACTTTC. It translates to CASSFRLDSGANVLTF.

This sequence joins TRBV29-1 and TRBJ2-5; TRBD2 aligns across 12 bases. This CDR3 spans 13 amino acids. Germline assignment: CDR1 SQVTM and CDR2 ANQGSEA. With 7 bases clipped from V and 5 bases from J, the junction kept 5 bases outside the gene matches. The CDR3 DNA sequence: TGCAGCGCCACTAGCGGGAGGTGGGAGACCCAGTACTTC. Its translation: CSATSGRWETQYF. Together with reference TRBV29-1 and TRBJ2-5, the CDR3 gives the full variable domain: SAVISQKPSRDICQRGTSLTIQCQVDSQVTMMFWYRQQPGQSLTLIATANQGSEATYESGFVIDKFPISRPNLTFSTLTVSNMSPEDSSIYLCSATSGRWETQYFGPGTRLLVL.

The rearrangement uses TRBV7-9 and TRBJ1-1, with D perhaps matching TRBD1 (5 bases). The CDR3 covers 13 residues. CDR1 SEHNR and CDR2 FQNEAQ come from the germline V gene (reference sequence). V lost 5 bases and J lost 7, with 14 bases in between. Here the CDR3 reads CASSRGDFGEAFF. CDR3 in DNA: TGTGCCAGCAGCCGGGGGGATTTCGGTGAAGCTTTCTTT.

The V and J genes are TRBV3-1 and TRBJ2-2, with 9 nucleotides matching TRBD1. This CDR3 has 14 residues. V shed 4 bases and J 9 bases; nucleotides not matched to a gene: 6. The germline gives CDR1 LGHDT, CDR2 YNNKEL (reference sequence). CDR3 sequence: CASSPSTGGRELFF. CDR3 DNA sequence: TGTGCCAGCAGCCCATCCACAGGGGGCCGGGAGCTGTTTTTT.

In this sample, this clonotype turned up a few times. V is TRBV18 and J is TRBJ2-7; 10 bases are shared with TRBD1. Germline CDR1 KGHSH, CDR2 LQKENI. This CDR3 has 15 residues. With 3 bases clipped from V and 5 bases from J, the junction kept 7 bases outside the gene matches. As DNA, the CDR3 is TGTGCCAGCTCACCCCAGGGGACAGGGGTAAACGAGCAGTACTTC. Its protein product is CASSPQGTGVNEQYF. The full variable domain, rest sourced from reference TRBV18 and TRBJ2-7, is NAGVMQNPRHLVRRRGQEARLRCSPMKGHSHVYWYRQLPEEGLKFMVYLQKENIIDESGMPKERFSAEFPKEGPSILRIQQVVRGDSAAYFCASSPQGTGVNEQYFGPGTRLTVT.

This clonotype came up many times. The chain links TRBV28 to TRBJ1-2; 12 nucleotides align to TRBD1. In germline, CDR1 is MDHEN, CDR2 SYDVKM. The CDR3 is made up of 15 amino acids. Unmatched junction bases numbered 6, after V lost 6 bases and J lost 4 bases. The CDR3 spells CASRGDRGRGYGYTF. CDR3 bases: TGTGCCAGCAGGGGGGACAGGGGGCGCGGCTATGGCTACACCTTC.

This clonotype was detected ten times or more. This chain joins TRBV29-1 and TRBJ2-5; D might be TRBD1 or TRBD2, each matching 6 bases. V was trimmed by 6 bases and J by 2 bases, leaving 16 bases between them. Germline CDR1 SQVTM, CDR2 ANQGSEA. This CDR3 is built from 14 residues. The CDR3 region has the DNA TGCAGCGTGGGACTCAGGGGCCCACAAGAGACCCAGTACTTC. This gives the protein CSVGLRGPQETQYF. Full variable domain (remainder filled in from reference TRBV29-1 and TRBJ2-5): SAVISQKPSRDICQRGTSLTIQCQVDSQVTMMFWYRQQPGQSLTLIATANQGSEATYESGFVIDKFPISRPNLTFSTLTVSNMSPEDSSIYLCSVGLRGPQETQYFGPGTRLLVL.

Only a few counts were recorded for this clonotype. The rearrangement links TRBV7-6 to TRBJ2-1; 8 bases map to TRBD2. The J call is in doubt because the DNA end fits TRBJ2-5 better. The CDR3 is made up of 15 amino acids. CDR1 and CDR2 (germline): SGHVS, FNYEAQ. The CDR3 nucleotides read TGTGCCATCTCTGGTCGGGGCCTCAGCGGGGGGACCCAGTACTTC. It encodes CAISGRGLSGGTQYF.

Only a few counts were recorded for this clonotype. The chain is built from TRBV5-6 and TRBJ2-7; 13 bases line up with TRBD2. With 4 bases clipped from V and 3 bases from J, the junction kept 7 bases outside the gene matches. Germline V gives CDR1 SGHDT, CDR2 YYEEEE. This CDR3 is 16 amino acids long. The CDR3 DNA is TGTGCCAGCAGCCGCGTAAGGACTAGCGGGAGCTACGAGCAGTACTTC. Amino acids: CASSRVRTSGSYEQYF.

This clonotype was seen only a few times. The J gene is TRBJ2-5, the V gene TRBV7-9; the match to TRBD2 covers 8 bases. The CDR3 is 17 residues long. The germline V gene has CDR1 SEHNR and CDR2 FQNEAQ (reference sequence). V trimming: 5 bases; J trimming: 2 bases; junction bases outside the gene matches: 13. CDR3 coding DNA: TGTGCCAGCAGCAAACCCGGGACTAGAAGCTGGCAAGAGACCCAGTACTTC. Translated: CASSKPGTRSWQETQYF.

This clonotype was recorded a few times. This chain uses TRBV24-1 with TRBJ1-5; no clear D. The CDR3 is made up of 13 amino acids. Germline assignment: CDR1 KGHDR and CDR2 SFDVKD. Trimming pared 4 bases from V and 3 bases from J, leaving 6 bases between. The CDR3 DNA reads TGTGCCACCAGTGAGGGGAACAATCAGCCCCAGCATTTT. Translating gives CATSEGNNQPQHF.

This clonotype has a handful of counts. The chain couples TRBV3-1 to TRBJ2-7; TRBD2 matches at 15 bases. Germline-derived CDR1 and CDR2 are LGHDT and YNNKEL (reference sequence). This CDR3 has 15 residues. V was pared by 3 bases and J by 6 bases, with 3 bases of the junction left unmatched. CDR3 in amino acids: CASSQGLAGGVEQYF. The CDR3 coding sequence is TGTGCCAGCAGCCAGGGACTAGCGGGAGGTGTCGAGCAGTACTTC.

The J gene is TRBJ2-3, the V gene TRBV18; D gene ambiguous. The V end lost 6 bases, the J end lost 10 bases, and 17 bases lay between the germline ends. Germline V CDR1 and CDR2: KGHSH, LQKENI. The CDR3 loop spans 13 amino acids. The CDR3 DNA follows: TGTGCCAGCTCCTCAGGTGGCCCTACTGCGCAGTATTTT. This translates into CASSSGGPTAQYF.

At least ten counts were recorded for this clonotype. At one boundary the junction diverges from the germline segment, which might be a read error. CDR3 sequence (DNA): TGCGCCAGCAGCCCGGGAAGCACAGATACGCAGTATTTT. Its protein is CASSPGSTDTQYF. The chain couples TRBV7-9 to TRBJ2-3; possible D gene TRBD2, 5 bases. Germline V gene data show CDR1 as SEHNR and CDR2 as FQNEAQ (reference sequence). The CDR3 covers 13 residues.

This clonotype was counted between two and nine times. The gene calls are TRBV27 and TRBJ1-2; possible D gene TRBD1, 5 bases. This CDR3 has 14 residues. The germline V gene encodes CDR1 MNHEY and CDR2 SMNVEV (reference sequence). V lost 5 bases and J 4 bases, leaving 14 bases between the germline ends. CDR3 residues: CASSPGGEGYGYTF. In DNA form, the CDR3 reads TGTGCCAGCAGTCCCGGGGGGGAGGGCTATGGCTACACCTTC.

The sample holds a few counts of this clonotype. Germline and junction disagree at one end, which may indicate a read error. The chain has TRBV6-1 and TRBJ1-3, with D uncertain. This CDR3 has 12 amino acids. Per the germline V gene, CDR1 is MNHNS and CDR2 is SASEGT. The CDR3 DNA sequence: TGTGCCAGCAGTGAACTGGGCCGGGTAGCCAATTTT. It translates to CASSELGRVANF.

The genes are TRBV12-3 or TRBV12-4 and TRBJ2-1, with D perhaps TRBD1 (5 bases). The CDR3 runs 13 residues. The V and J ends lost 2 bases and 7 bases respectively, with 9 bases between them. The CDR3 here is CASSLNRWNEQFF. The CDR3 DNA follows: TGTGCCAGCAGTTTAAACAGGTGGAATGAGCAGTTCTTC.

V gene TRBV5-1 combines with J gene TRBJ2-5; D remains unclear. The CDR3 has 14 residues. V lost 3 bases and J 1 base, leaving 10 bases between the germline ends. Germline V gene lookup returns CDR1 SGHRS and CDR2 YFSETQ. The CDR3 is CASSYGQVQETQYF. CDR3 coding DNA: TGCGCCAGCAGCTACGGCCAAGTCCAAGAGACCCAGTACTTC.

The rearrangement links TRBV7-9 to TRBJ2-5; D might be TRBD1 (6 bases). This CDR3 spans 15 amino acids. Between the trimmed V and J ends, which lost 1 base and 2 bases, there was a span of 11 bases. CDR1 is SEHNR, CDR2 FQNEAQ, per germline (reference sequence). CDR3 bases: TGTGCCAGCAGCTTAGAACAGGGACCACAAGAGACCCAGTACTTC. This codes for CASSLEQGPQETQYF.

The V call is TRBV6-1, the J call TRBJ2-1; D gene ambiguous. This CDR3 is 13 amino acids long. V lost 8 bases, J lost 0 bases, and 8 bases lay in between. Germline V gene data show CDR1 as MNHNS and CDR2 as SASEGT. In DNA, the CDR3 is TGTGCCAGCCTTCGGAGCTCCTACAATGAGCAGTTCTTC. This codes for CASLRSSYNEQFF.

Many counts were recorded for this clonotype. The chain employs TRBV6-2 or TRBV6-3 and TRBJ2-7; TRBD2 matches at 11 bases. This CDR3 comprises 16 residues. Per the germline V gene, CDR1 is MNHEY and CDR2 is SVGEGT. V dropped 8 bases and J dropped 4; count of bases not matched to a gene: 13. The CDR3 region has the DNA TGTGCCAGCGTTACATATTATGGGACTAGCGGATACGAGCAGTACTTC. Translation: CASVTYYGTSGYEQYF.

This chain links TRBV27 with TRBJ2-4, with D perhaps TRBD1 or TRBD2 (5 bases each). Per the germline V gene, CDR1 is MNHEY and CDR2 is SMNVEV (reference sequence). CDR3 length: 16 residues. The ends were cut back, 4 bases at V and 0 bases at J, with 13 bases in the middle. The chain's CDR3 is CASSSGLALAKNIQYF. The CDR3 DNA reads as TGTGCCAGCAGTTCAGGGCTAGCCTTAGCCAAAAACATTCAGTACTTC.

This clonotype appeared once. This sequence joins TRBV29-1 and TRBJ2-7; possibly TRBD1 for D (5 bases). This CDR3 contains 11 residues. Trimming left V 5 bases short and J 6 bases short, with 11 bases between. CDR1 is SQVTM, CDR2 ANQGSEA, per germline. The CDR3 DNA reads as TGCAGCGTTAAGGAAGGGGCCGAGCAGTACTTC. This encodes CSVKEGAEQYF.

This sequence joins TRBV4-1 and TRBJ1-5; D is ambiguous. Germline CDR1 MGHRA, CDR2 YSYEKL. V was cut by 0 bases and J by 0 bases, with 6 bases left in between. This CDR3 is built from 15 residues. The CDR3 region is CASSQDAGSNQPQHF. In nucleotides, the CDR3 is TGCGCCAGCAGCCAAGATGCGGGTAGCAATCAGCCCCAGCATTTT.

The V and J genes are TRBV5-1 and TRBJ2-2, with D perhaps TRBD1 or TRBD2 (5 bases each). The CDR3 contains 16 residues. Trimming stripped 0 bases from V and 0 bases from J, with 9 bases between. Germline V gene data show CDR1 as SGHRS and CDR2 as YFSETQ. The CDR3 bases are TGCGCCAGCAGCTTGGAGGGGCGGGCGAACACCGGGGAGCTGTTTTTT. It codes for CASSLEGRANTGELFF.

There are a few counts of this clonotype. The chain uses TRBV4-1 and TRBJ2-3; 9 bases map to TRBD2. Unmatched junction bases numbered 3, after V lost 0 bases and J lost 2 bases. Per the germline V gene, CDR1 is MGHRA and CDR2 is YSYEKL. The CDR3 runs to 16 residues. The CDR3 region has the DNA TGCGCCAGCAGCCAAGAGTTAGCGGGGGACACAGATACGCAGTATTTT. Amino acid sequence: CASSQELAGDTDTQYF.

As to this clonotype: An end of the junction differs from the germline gene, which may be a read error. The chain joins TRBV20-1 to TRBJ2-5, with 8 bases identical to TRBD1. The CDR3 has 14 amino acids. In germline, CDR1 is DFQATT, CDR2 SNEGSKA (reference sequence). CDR3 in amino acids: CSAAGTGNQETQYF. CDR3 nucleotide sequence: TGCAGTGCGGCCGGGACAGGAAACCAGGAGACCCAGTACTTC.

This clonotype has a handful of counts. V gene TRBV9 combines with J gene TRBJ2-5; the match to TRBD2 covers 15 bases. Germline trimming cut 4 bases from V and 5 bases from J; bases unmatched to any gene: 6. CDR1 is SGDLS and CDR2 is YYNGEE in the germline V gene. The CDR3 spans 16 residues. The CDR3 loop is CASSPGTSGRRETQYF. CDR3 nucleotide sequence: TGTGCCAGCAGCCCCGGGACTAGCGGGAGGCGGGAGACCCAGTACTTC.